This T cell receptor beta chain emerged from a study of T cell responses to AZD1222 COVID-19 vaccine. Germline V CDR1 and CDR2: SGHDT, YYEEEE. The CDR3 loop spans 16 amino acids. V shed 3 bases, J shed 3 bases, and the junction held 8 bases outside the gene matches. Points from the study as a whole: Without day 14 samples, only post-peak T cell repertoires were studied. Nearly half of the spike-specific TCRs reportedly recognize variant regions that carry no mutations. Clonal diversity was possibly underestimated, and the donors were mostly white British, with more females.

A word on this clone: The antigen remains unidentified.

Assay used: immunoSEQ multiplex PCR; TCRdb lists only in-frame clones, some missing. The table includes under 200,000 clones, more than 75% detected once. This TCR was recovered from an adult who received the AZD1222 COVID-19 vaccine. The sequenced sample was peripheral blood, obtained 28 days after the second AZD1222 dose. This rearrangement joins TRBV5-6 to TRBJ2-5, with 10 bases that match TRBD1. This CDR3 is CASSSRDRGQKETQYF. The CDR3 DNA follows: TGTGCCAGCAGCTCCCGGGACAGGGGACAGAAAGAGACCCAGTACTTC.